The following is a T cell receptor (beta chain) sequence with its context. The assay was immunoSEQ multiplex PCR, and TCRdb's table has in-frame clones only and misses some. Here the sample spans approximately 70,000 clones, 70% to 90% being singletons. The sample is drawn from a study of blood T cell repertoires in COVID-19. Study details: From the United States, Italy and Spain came samples of acute and convalescent COVID-19.

Germline values: CDR1 LGHDT, CDR2 YNNKEL (reference sequence). Trimming pared 1 base from V and 5 bases from J, leaving 15 bases between. This CDR3 contains 16 residues. Sequencing input: peripheral blood. The TCR sequence derives from a man aged 65-85 years with active COVID-19. The V gene is TRBV3-1 (or the pseudogene TRBV3-2), the J gene TRBJ1-5; D may be TRBD1 (5 bases). CDR3 sequence reads: CASSQVGAGLDQPQHF. The CDR3 nucleotides are TGTGCCAGCAGCCAAGTTGGGGCAGGCTTGGATCAGCCCCAGCATTTT.